The subject of this entry is one TCR beta chain. TCR beta CDR3 region amplification was performed from RNA transcripts. HTBI primers drove first-round RT-PCR of the TCR CDR3. TCRdb called the multiplex PCR reads again in MiXCR, with one record for every CDR3 protein. The sample yields hundreds of thousands of distinct CDR3 sequences, about 14% seen once. This sample is drawn from a study of T cells in Graves' hyperthyroidism and ophthalmopathy. Study-wide context: Peripheral blood specimens were obtained at initial diagnosis, prior to any treatment.

CDR1 is SEHNR and CDR2 is FQNEAQ in the germline V gene (reference sequence). The CDR3 has 14 residues. V was cut by 2 bases and J by 4 bases, with 11 bases left in between. The sequenced sample consisted of blood. The J gene is TRBJ1-2, the V gene TRBV7-9, with no clear D. This TCR was recovered from a woman younger than 30 with Graves' hyperthyroidism. The CDR3 region is CASSLSEDLYGYTF. The CDR3 DNA is TGTGCCAGCAGCTTATCAGAGGATCTCTATGGCTACACCTTC.